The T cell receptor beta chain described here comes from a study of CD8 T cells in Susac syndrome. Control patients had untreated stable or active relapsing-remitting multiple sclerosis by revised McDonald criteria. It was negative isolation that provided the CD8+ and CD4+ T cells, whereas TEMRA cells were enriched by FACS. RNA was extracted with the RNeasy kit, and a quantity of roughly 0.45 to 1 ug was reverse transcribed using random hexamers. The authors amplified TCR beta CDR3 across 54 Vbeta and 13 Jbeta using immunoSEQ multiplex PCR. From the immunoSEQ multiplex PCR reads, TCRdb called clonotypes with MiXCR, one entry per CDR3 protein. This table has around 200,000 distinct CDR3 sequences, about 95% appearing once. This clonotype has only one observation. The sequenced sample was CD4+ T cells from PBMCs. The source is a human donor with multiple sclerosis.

This CDR3 reads CSARRAGSTDTQYF. DNA of the CDR3: TGCAGTGCTAGACGAGCGGGGAGCACAGATACGCAGTATTTT. The rearrangement uses TRBV20-1 and TRBJ2-3; TRBD2 matches 7 bases. The CDR3 contains 14 residues. The V segment lost 2 bases and the J segment 0 bases; nucleotides outside the gene matches: 2. Germline loops: CDR1 DFQATT, CDR2 SNEGSKA (reference sequence).